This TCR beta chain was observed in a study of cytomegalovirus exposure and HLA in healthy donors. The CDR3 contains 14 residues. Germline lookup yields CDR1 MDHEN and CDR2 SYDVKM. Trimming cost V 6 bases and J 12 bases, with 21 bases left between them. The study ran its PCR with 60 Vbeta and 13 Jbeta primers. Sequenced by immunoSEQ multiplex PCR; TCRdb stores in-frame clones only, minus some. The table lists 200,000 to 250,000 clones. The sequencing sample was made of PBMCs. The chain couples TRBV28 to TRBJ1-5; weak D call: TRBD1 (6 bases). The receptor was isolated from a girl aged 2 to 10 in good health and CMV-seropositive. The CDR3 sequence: CASSSSDSIKGQHF. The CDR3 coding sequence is TGTGCCAGCAGCTCATCGGACAGCATCAAGGGCCAGCATTTT. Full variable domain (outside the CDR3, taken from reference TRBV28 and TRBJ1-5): DVKVTQSSRYLVKRTGEKVFLECVQDMDHENMFWYRQDPGLGLRLIYFSYDVKMKEKGDIPEGYSVSREKKERFSLILESASTNQTSMYLCASSSSDSIKGQHFGDGTRLSIL.